The clone carrying this T cell receptor beta chain was observed a few times. What it recognizes is unknown. Notes on the study in general: Tumor memory CD4+ T cell TCR gene usage clustered with blood and lymph node memory CD4+ cells and lymph node naive CD4+ cells. Tumor-infiltrating Treg TCR alpha and beta sequences overlapped most with tumor naive CD4+ T cells, then blood naive.

Constant-region reverse primers amplified full-length variable regions, followed by semi-nested Nested Universal Primer A PCR. TCRdb reanalysed the 5' RACE reads using MiXCR and keeps one entry per CDR3 protein. The sample has roughly 58,000 distinct CDR3 sequences, under 25% seen once. V was pared by 3 bases and J by 3 bases, with 11 bases between. This CDR3 region has 14 residues. Germline V lookup: CDR1 SNHLY, CDR2 FYNNEI. Tregs were sorted as CD4+CD25+CD127-/low cells. The clonotype comes from a female donor with breast cancer. The specimen was tumor-infiltrating Tregs sorted from the breast tumor. The chain has TRBV2 and TRBJ2-5; no clear D. For the CDR3, the DNA is TGTGCCAGCAGTGAGGGGTCGACAAAAGAGACCCAGTACTTC. Translating gives CASSEGSTKETQYF. Using reference TRBV2 and TRBJ2-5 for the parts outside the CDR3, the full variable domain is EPEVTQTPSHQVTQMGQEVILRCVPISNHLYFYWYRQILGQKVEFLVSFYNNEISEKSEIFDDQFSVERPDGSNFTLKIRSTKLEDSAMYFCASSEGSTKETQYFGPGTRLLVL.